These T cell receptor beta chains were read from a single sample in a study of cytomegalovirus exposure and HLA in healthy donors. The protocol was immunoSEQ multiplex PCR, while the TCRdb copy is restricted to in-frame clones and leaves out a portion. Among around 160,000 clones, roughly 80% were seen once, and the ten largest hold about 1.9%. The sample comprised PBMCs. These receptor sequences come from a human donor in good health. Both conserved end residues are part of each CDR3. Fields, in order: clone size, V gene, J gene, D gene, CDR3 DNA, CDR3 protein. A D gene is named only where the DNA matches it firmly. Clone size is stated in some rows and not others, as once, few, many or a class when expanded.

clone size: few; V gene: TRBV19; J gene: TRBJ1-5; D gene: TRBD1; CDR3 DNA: TGTGCCAGTAGTCTATTCCGGGACAGGGATTACAATCAGCCCCAGCATTTT; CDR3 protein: CASSLFRDRDYNQPQHF
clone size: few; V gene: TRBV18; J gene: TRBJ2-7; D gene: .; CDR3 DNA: TGTGCCAGCTCACTTGTACGACAGACCTACGAGCAGTACTTC; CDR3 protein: CASSLVRQTYEQYF
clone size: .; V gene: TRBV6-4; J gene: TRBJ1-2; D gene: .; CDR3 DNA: TGTGCCAGCAGTGACTCCCGGCAGGGAAACTATGGCTACACCTTC; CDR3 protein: CASSDSRQGNYGYTF
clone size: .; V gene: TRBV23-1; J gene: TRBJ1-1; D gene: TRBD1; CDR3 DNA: TGCGCCAGCAGTTCTCGGTTGGGACAGAGTGAAGCTTTCTTT; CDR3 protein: CASSSRLGQSEAFF
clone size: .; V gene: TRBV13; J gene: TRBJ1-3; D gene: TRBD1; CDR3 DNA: TGTGCCAGCAGCCGAGGGGGCGGAGGAAACACCATATATTTT; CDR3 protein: CASSRGGGGNTIYF
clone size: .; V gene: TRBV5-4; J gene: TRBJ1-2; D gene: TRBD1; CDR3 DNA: TGTGCCAGCATCCGGACAGGAGCCTCTAACTATGGCTACACCTTC; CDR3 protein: CASIRTGASNYGYTF
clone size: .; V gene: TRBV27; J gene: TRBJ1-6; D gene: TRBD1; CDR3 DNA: TGTGCCAGCAGTTCCAACAGGGGGTCCTATAATTCACCCCTCCACTTT; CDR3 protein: CASSSNRGSYNSPLHF
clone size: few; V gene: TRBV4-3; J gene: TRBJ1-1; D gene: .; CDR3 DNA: TGCGCCAGCAGCCAAGGGCAGTTGAACACTGAAGCTTTCTTT; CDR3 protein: CASSQGQLNTEAFF
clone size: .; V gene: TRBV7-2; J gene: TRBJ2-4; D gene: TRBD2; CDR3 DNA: TGTGCCAGCAGCCCGGGACTAGCGGGGACCAAAAACATTCAGTACTTC; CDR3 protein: CASSPGLAGTKNIQYF
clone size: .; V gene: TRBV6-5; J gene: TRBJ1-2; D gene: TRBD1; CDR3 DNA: TGTGCCAGCAGTAAGGACAGGCTCTATGGCTACACCTTC; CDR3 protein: CASSKDRLYGYTF
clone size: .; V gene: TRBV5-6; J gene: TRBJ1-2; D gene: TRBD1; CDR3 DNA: TGTGCCAGCAGCAAAGGACAGGGTGGCTACACCTTC; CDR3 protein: CASSKGQGGYTF
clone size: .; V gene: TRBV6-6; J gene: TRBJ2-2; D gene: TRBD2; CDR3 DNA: TGTGCCAGCAGTTACCCGACTAGCGGGGTCGCCGGGGAGCTGTTTTTT; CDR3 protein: CASSYPTSGVAGELFF
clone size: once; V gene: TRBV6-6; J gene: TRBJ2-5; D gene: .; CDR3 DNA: TGTGCCAGCAGTAAGGGGGTACCAGAGACCCAGTACTTC; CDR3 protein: CASSKGVPETQYF
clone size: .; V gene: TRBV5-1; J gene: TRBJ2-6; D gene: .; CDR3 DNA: TGCGCCAGCAGCTTGACAGGGATTAGCTCTGGGGCCAACGTCCTGACTTTC; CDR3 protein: CASSLTGISSGANVLTF
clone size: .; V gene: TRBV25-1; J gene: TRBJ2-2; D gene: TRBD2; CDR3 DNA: TGTGCCAGCAGTGGGACTAGCGGGGGGCCGGGCACCGGGGAGCTGTTTTTT; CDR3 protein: CASSGTSGGPGTGELFF
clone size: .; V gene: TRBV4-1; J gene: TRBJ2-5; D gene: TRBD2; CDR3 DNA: TGCGCCAGCAGCCAAGATCTCGTATCCCTAGCGGGGGGTAAAGAGACCCAGTACTTC; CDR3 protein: CASSQDLVSLAGGKETQYF
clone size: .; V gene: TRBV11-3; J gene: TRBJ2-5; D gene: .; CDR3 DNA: TGTGCCAGCAGCTTAGGGGGGCCGCAAGAGACCCAGTACTTC; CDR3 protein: CASSLGGPQETQYF
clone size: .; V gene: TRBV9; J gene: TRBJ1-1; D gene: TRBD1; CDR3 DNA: TGTGCCAGCAGCTTCGGGACAGGACTCATGAACACTGAAGCTTTCTTT; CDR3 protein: CASSFGTGLMNTEAFF
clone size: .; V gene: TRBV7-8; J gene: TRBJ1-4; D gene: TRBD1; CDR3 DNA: TGTGCCAGCAGCCTCCCTACAGGGGGGTCTGAAAAACTGTTTTTT; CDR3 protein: CASSLPTGGSEKLFF
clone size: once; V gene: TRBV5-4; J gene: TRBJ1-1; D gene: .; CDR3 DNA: TGTGCCAGCAGCCAAGGACAGTCTACTGAAGCTTTCTTT; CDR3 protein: CASSQGQSTEAFF
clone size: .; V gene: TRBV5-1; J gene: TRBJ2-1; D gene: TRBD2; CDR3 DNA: TGCGCCAGCAGCCGACCCGGGACTAGCGTTCCCAATGAGCAGTTCTTC; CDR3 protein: CASSRPGTSVPNEQFF
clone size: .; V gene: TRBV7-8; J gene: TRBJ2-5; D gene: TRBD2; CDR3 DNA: TGTGCCAGCAGCGGGACTAGCGGGGGGGCTGTTGAGACCCAGTACTTC; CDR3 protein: CASSGTSGGAVETQYF
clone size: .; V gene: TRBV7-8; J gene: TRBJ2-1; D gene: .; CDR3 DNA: TGTGCCAGCAGCGGCCGCCCACAGCCAGGTAACAATGAGCAGTTCTTC; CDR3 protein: CASSGRPQPGNNEQFF
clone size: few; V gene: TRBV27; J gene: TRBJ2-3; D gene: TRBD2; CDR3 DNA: TGTGCCAGCAGTTTTGGGGGGGCAGATACGCAGTATTTT; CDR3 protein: CASSFGGADTQYF
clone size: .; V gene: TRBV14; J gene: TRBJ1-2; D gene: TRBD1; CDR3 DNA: TGTGCCAGCAGCCTGAACCCGACAGGGTACGACGGCTACACCTTC; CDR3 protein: CASSLNPTGYDGYTF
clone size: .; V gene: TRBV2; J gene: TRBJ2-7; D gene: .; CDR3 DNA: TGTGCCAGCAGTGTAAACGGAGCCTACGAGCAGTACTTC; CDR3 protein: CASSVNGAYEQYF
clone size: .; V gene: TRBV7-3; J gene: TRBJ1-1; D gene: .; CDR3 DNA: TGTGCCAGCAGCTTAACCAGGGACACGCACACTGAAGCTTTCTTT; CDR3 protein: CASSLTRDTHTEAFF
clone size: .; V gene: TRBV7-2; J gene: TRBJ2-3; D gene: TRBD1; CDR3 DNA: TGTGCCAGCAGCTTAACAGGGGGCACGCAGTATTTT; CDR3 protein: CASSLTGGTQYF
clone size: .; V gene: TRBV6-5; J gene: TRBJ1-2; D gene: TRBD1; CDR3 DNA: TGTGCCAGCAGTTACTCGTCAGGGGGAAACTATGGCTACACCTTC; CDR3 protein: CASSYSSGGNYGYTF
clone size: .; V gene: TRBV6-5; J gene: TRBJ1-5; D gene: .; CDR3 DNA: TGTGCCAGCAGTTATGGAGTAAATCAGCCCCAGCATTTT; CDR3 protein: CASSYGVNQPQHF
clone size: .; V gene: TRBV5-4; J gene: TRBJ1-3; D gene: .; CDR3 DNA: TGTGCCAGCAGCTGGGACATCTCTGGAAACACCATATATTTT; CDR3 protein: CASSWDISGNTIYF
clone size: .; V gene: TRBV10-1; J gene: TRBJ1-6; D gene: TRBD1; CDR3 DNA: TGCGCCACCTCGGACAGGGCTGATTCACCCCTCCACTTT; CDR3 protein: CATSDRADSPLHF
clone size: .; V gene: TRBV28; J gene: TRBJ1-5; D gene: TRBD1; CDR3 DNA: TGTGCCAGCAGTCCTCACTCCGAGACAGGGTGGGGCAATCAGCCCCAGCATTTT; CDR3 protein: CASSPHSETGWGNQPQHF
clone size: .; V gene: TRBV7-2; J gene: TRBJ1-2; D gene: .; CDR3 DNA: TGTGCCAGCAGCCACCCAGAGGCAACTAACTATGGCTACACCTTC; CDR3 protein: CASSHPEATNYGYTF
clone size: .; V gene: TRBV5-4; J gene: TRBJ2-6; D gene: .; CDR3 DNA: TGTGCCAGCAGCTTGATTAGCCTAAGCTCTGGGGCCAACGTCCTGACTTTC; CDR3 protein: CASSLISLSSGANVLTF
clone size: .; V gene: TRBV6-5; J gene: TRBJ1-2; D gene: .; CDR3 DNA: TGTGCCAGCCACCAACCAGGGACTCCTGGCTATGGCTACACCTTC; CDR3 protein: CASHQPGTPGYGYTF